The next 16 T cell receptor beta chains were all read from a single sample in a study of T cells in Graves' hyperthyroidism and ophthalmopathy. The source material, RNA transcripts, was used to amplify TCR beta CDR3 regions. The HTBI primer set drove a first-round RT-PCR of the TCR CDR3. A single record per CDR3 protein comes from TCRdb applying MiXCR to the multiplex PCR reads. The sample shows a few hundred thousand distinct CDR3 sequences, about a sixth of them seen only once. Sequenced material: blood. The receptors stem from a woman aged 45-65 years with Graves' hyperthyroidism.

The chain has TRBV29-1 and TRBJ1-1, with D possibly matching TRBD1 (5 bases). Germline V CDR1 and CDR2: SQVTM, ANQGSEA. CDR3 length: 11 residues. Trimming left V 5 bases short and J 4 bases short, with 8 bases between. CDR3 protein: CSVLRGTEAFF. The CDR3, as DNA: TGCAGCGTTCTGAGGGGCACTGAAGCTTTCTTT.

This chain uses TRBV6-1 with TRBJ2-5, with D uncertain. Looked up from germline, CDR1 is MNHNS and CDR2 is SASEGT. The CDR3 has 11 amino acids. Trimming removed 8 bases from V and 4 bases from J, with 8 bases in between. The CDR3, as DNA: TGTGCCAGCGGTCTGGGAGAGACCCAGTACTTC. This gives the protein CASGLGETQYF.

This clonotype was picked up many times. This chain joins TRBV12-3 or TRBV12-4 and TRBJ2-7; 8 bases map to TRBD2. V dropped 6 bases and J dropped 6; count of bases not matched to a gene: 10. This CDR3 contains 14 residues. The CDR3 is CASRRSGSGSEQYF. DNA of the CDR3: TGTGCCAGCAGAAGAAGCGGGAGTGGTTCCGAGCAGTACTTC.

This clonotype has a handful of counts. The chain has TRBV6-1 and TRBJ2-3; maybe TRBD1 (5 bases). CDR3 length equals 14 residues. Germline V gives CDR1 MNHNS, CDR2 SASEGT. V shed 7 bases and J shed 9 bases, with 20 bases lying between them. The CDR3 protein is CASTNTNDRGTQYF. The CDR3 bases are TGTGCCAGCACCAATACTAACGACAGAGGCACGCAGTATTTT.

This clonotype showed up just a few times. This rearrangement joins TRBV5-1 to TRBJ2-7, with TRBD1 as a possible D gene (6 bases). Looked up from germline, CDR1 is SGHRS and CDR2 is YFSETQ. The CDR3 sequence is 15 residues long. V dropped 0 bases and J dropped 2 bases, with 12 bases sitting between them. The CDR3 region has the DNA TGCGCCAGCAGCTTGGCCCAGGACAGTCCCTACGAGCAGTACTTC. Its translation is CASSLAQDSPYEQYF. The complete variable domain, with remaining parts taken from reference TRBV5-1 and TRBJ2-7, reads KAGVTQTPRYLIKTRGQQVTLSCSPISGHRSVSWYQQTPGQGLQFLFEYFSETQRNKGNFPGRFSGRQFSNSRSEMNVSTLELGDSALYLCASSLAQDSPYEQYFGPGTRLTVT.

At least ten counts were recorded for this clonotype. Here the CDR3 reads CASSPLPGTSGKTRAGYNEQFF. CDR3 coding DNA: TGTGCCAGCAGCCCATTACCCGGGACTAGCGGGAAAACCCGAGCCGGCTACAATGAGCAGTTCTTC. The chain employs TRBV7-9 and TRBJ2-1; 13 bases match TRBD2. The CDR3 extends over 22 amino acids. V lost 5 bases, J lost 3 bases, and 22 bases stayed unmatched. The germline gives CDR1 SEHNR, CDR2 FQNEAQ (reference sequence).

This clonotype has more than one count but fewer than ten. The V and J genes are TRBV12-3 or TRBV12-4 and TRBJ1-3, with D maybe TRBD1 (6 bases). CDR3 length equals 15 residues. V lost 7 bases and J 3 bases, leaving 16 bases between the germline ends. CDR3 sequence reads: CASTRGGGYGNTIYF. As DNA, the CDR3 is TGTGCCAGCACCCGGGGGGGGGGCTATGGAAACACCATATATTTT.

This clonotype was seen a few times. The V call is TRBV5-6, the J call TRBJ1-5; no firm D call. The V end was cut by 1 base, the J end by 3 bases, with 14 bases between. This CDR3 is 16 amino acids long. Germline CDR1 is SGHDT and CDR2 is YYEEEE. Here the CDR3 DNA reads TGTGCCAGCAGCTTGACTTCGATAGGGATCAATCAGCCCCAGCATTTT. Translating it yields CASSLTSIGINQPQHF.

This clonotype was seen at least ten times. The chain joins TRBV12-5 to TRBJ2-5; the D call may be TRBD1 or TRBD2 (7 bases each). The CDR3 runs 14 residues. V was trimmed by 6 bases and J by 5 bases, leaving 16 bases between them. Per the germline V gene, CDR1 is LGHNT and CDR2 is FRNRAP. Here the CDR3 reads CASGTGRALETQYF. The CDR3 DNA sequence: TGTGCTAGTGGGACAGGGAGGGCCCTCGAGACCCAGTACTTC.

This clonotype was found many times. The V gene is TRBV6-1, the J gene TRBJ2-1; TRBD2 agrees at 9 bases. Germline CDR1 is MNHNS and CDR2 is SASEGT. The CDR3 has 14 residues. J gave up 9 bases and V 5 bases, and 8 bases lay outside the gene matches. The CDR3 protein is CASSPGTSSTEQFF. In DNA, the CDR3 is TGTGCCAGCAGTCCCGGGACTAGCTCTACTGAGCAGTTCTTC.

This clonotype was seen repeatedly, ten times or more. The chain joins TRBV7-8 to TRBJ2-1; a possible D gene is TRBD1 (6 bases). The CDR3 extends over 15 amino acids. The germline gives CDR1 SGHVS, CDR2 FQNEAQ. V was shortened by 7 bases and J by 6 bases, with 19 bases between the two germline ends. CDR3 DNA: TGTGCCAGCACTCTAACCCCCATGACAGGCAATGAGCAGTTCTTC. Translation: CASTLTPMTGNEQFF.

This clonotype was found a few times. V usage is TRBV10-2 and J usage is TRBJ2-5; TRBD2 agrees at 12 bases. This CDR3 is 16 amino acids long. With V trimmed by 6 bases and J by 2 bases, 7 bases remained unmatched. From germline, CDR1 is WSHSY and CDR2 SAAADI. In nucleotides, the CDR3 is TGCGCCAGCAGCCCGGGACTAGCGGGCGAACAAGAGACCCAGTACTTC. The encoded protein is CASSPGLAGEQETQYF.

CDR3: CASRTWGDEQFF. Written as DNA, the CDR3 is TGTGCCAGCAGAACTTGGGGCGATGAGCAGTTCTTC. This chain links TRBV28 with TRBJ2-1, with TRBD1 as a possible D gene (5 bases). V was cut by 6 bases and J by 8 bases, with 11 bases left in between. The germline V gene has CDR1 MDHEN and CDR2 SYDVKM. The CDR3 runs to 12 residues.

In this sample, this clonotype turned up many times. This sequence joins TRBV12-3 or TRBV12-4 and TRBJ2-5; TRBD2 matches 8 bases. The CDR3 spans 14 residues. The V and J ends lost 6 bases and 6 bases, in that order; junction bases with no gene match: 9. This CDR3 reads CASSLAGGGQTQYF. In DNA form, the CDR3 reads TGTGCCAGCAGCCTGGCGGGGGGCGGACAGACCCAGTACTTC.

V is TRBV29-1 and J is TRBJ2-1; D not resolved. The CDR3 runs 14 residues. Trimming took off 4 bases at V and 6 bases at J, with 16 bases between the two ends. Germline lookup yields CDR1 SQVTM and CDR2 ANQGSEA. CDR3 sequence reads: CSVGGGNEINEQFF. CDR3 sequence (DNA): TGCAGCGTTGGTGGTGGGAATGAGATCAATGAGCAGTTCTTC.

J is TRBJ2-5 and V is TRBV5-1, with D tentatively TRBD1 (5 bases). Germline V CDR1 and CDR2: SGHRS, YFSETQ. The CDR3 runs 14 residues. V was shortened by 4 bases and J by 2 bases, with 12 bases between the two germline ends. Here the CDR3 DNA reads TGCGCCAGCAGCCTAAGACAGATACAAGAGACCCAGTACTTC. Translated, it gives CASSLRQIQETQYF.